This T cell receptor (beta chain) came from a study of human T cells and chemical hapten exposure. MiXCR was run by TCRdb on the RACE reads, yielding one entry per CDR3 protein. The sample has over 70,000 distinct CDR3 sequences; roughly a tenth are singletons. Time point: patch test 3, about 24 weeks after DPC sensitization. Noted treatment: therapeutic diphenylcyclopropenone sensitization with weekly scalp DPC. Trimming pared 0 bases from V and 7 bases from J, leaving 14 bases between. Germline V CDR1 and CDR2: SGHRS, YFSETQ. The CDR3 sequence is 14 residues long. This receptor was taken from a woman aged 25 to 39 with alopecia areata. Some clones in this sample may be carry-over from other donors' samples. The chain employs TRBV5-1 and TRBJ2-7; perhaps TRBD2 as D (7 bases). The sequences come from whole blood, collected in connection with sensitization to the hapten diphenylcyclopropenone (DPC). The CDR3 DNA reads as TGCGCCAGCAGCTTGGAGGGGGGGCTGCGGGAGCAGTACGTC. Protein product: CASSLEGGLREQYV.